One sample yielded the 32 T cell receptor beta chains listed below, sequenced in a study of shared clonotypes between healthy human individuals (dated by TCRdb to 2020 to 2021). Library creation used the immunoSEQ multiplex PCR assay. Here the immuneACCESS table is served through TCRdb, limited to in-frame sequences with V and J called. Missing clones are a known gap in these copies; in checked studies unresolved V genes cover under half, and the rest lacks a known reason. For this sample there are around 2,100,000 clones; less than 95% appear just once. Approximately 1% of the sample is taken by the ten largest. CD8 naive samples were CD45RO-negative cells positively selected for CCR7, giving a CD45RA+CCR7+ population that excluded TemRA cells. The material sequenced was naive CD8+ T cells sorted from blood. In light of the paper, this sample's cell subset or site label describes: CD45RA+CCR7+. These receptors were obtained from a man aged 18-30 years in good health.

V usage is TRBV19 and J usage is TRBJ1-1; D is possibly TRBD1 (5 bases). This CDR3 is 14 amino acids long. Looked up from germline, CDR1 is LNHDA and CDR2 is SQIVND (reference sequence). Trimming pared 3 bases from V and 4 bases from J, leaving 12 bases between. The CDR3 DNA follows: TGTGCCAGTAGTATGATATTGGGGGGCACTGAAGCTTTCTTT. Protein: CASSMILGGTEAFF.

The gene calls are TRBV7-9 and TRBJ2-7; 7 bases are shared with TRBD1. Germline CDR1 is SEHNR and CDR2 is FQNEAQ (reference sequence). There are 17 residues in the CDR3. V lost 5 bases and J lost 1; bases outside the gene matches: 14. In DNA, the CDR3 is TGTGCCAGCAGCCTAACCAGTGACAGGGAGAAATCCTACGAGCAGTACTTC. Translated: CASSLTSDREKSYEQYF.

CDR3 in DNA: TGCGCCAGCAGAGAGCCCGGGACAGGGGGCAACGAGCAGTACTTC. It translates to CASREPGTGGNEQYF. The chain employs TRBV5-1 and TRBJ2-7, with TRBD1 matching over 12 bases. With 5 bases clipped from V and 5 bases from J, the junction kept 8 bases outside the gene matches. CDR3 length: 15 residues. The germline gives CDR1 SGHRS, CDR2 YFSETQ.

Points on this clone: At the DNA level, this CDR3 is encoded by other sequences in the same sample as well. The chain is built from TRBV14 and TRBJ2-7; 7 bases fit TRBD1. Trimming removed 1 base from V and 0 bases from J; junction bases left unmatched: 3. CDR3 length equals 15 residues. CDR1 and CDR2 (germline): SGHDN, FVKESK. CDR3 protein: CASSQGTGPSYEQYF. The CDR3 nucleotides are TGTGCCAGCAGCCAAGGGACAGGACCCTCCTACGAGCAGTACTTC.

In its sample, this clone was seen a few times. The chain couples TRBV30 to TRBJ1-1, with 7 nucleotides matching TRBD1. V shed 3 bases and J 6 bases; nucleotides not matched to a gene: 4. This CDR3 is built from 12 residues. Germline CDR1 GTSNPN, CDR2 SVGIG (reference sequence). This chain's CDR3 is CAWRQGTAEAFF. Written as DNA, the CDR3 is TGTGCCTGGAGACAGGGGACGGCTGAAGCTTTCTTT.

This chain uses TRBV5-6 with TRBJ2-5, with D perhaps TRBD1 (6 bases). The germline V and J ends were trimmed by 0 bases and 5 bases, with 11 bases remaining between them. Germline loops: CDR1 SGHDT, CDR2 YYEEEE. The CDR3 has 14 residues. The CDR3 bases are TGTGCCAGCAGCTTGGGGGACAATCCGGAGACCCAGTACTTC. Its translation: CASSLGDNPETQYF.

The DNA of the CDR3 is TGTGCCAGCAGCCCAGATTGGAACTCCTACGAGCAGTACTTC. Its translation: CASSPDWNSYEQYF. The chain has TRBV5-6 and TRBJ2-7; D remains unclear. Per the germline V gene, CDR1 is SGHDT and CDR2 is YYEEEE. V gave up 4 bases and J gave up 0 bases, with 11 bases separating them. CDR3 size: 14 residues.

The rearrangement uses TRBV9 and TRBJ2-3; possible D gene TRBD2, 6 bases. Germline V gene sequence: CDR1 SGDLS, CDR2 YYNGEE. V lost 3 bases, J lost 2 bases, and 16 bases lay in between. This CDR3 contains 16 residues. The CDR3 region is CASSERGGPYTDTQYF. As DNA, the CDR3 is TGTGCCAGCAGCGAACGGGGAGGCCCGTACACAGATACGCAGTATTTT.

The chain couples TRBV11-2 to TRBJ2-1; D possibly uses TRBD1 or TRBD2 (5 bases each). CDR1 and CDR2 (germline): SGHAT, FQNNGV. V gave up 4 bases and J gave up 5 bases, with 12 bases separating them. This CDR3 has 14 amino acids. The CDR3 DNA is TGTGCCAGCAGCTCATATGGGGGAGACAATGAGCAGTTCTTC. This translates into CASSSYGGDNEQFF. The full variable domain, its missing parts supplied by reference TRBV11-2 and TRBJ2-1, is EAGVAQSPRYKIIEKRQSVAFWCNPISGHATLYWYQQILGQGPKLLIQFQNNGVVDDSQLPKDRFSAERLKGVDSTLKIQPAKLEDSAVYLCASSSYGGDNEQFFGPGTRLTVL.

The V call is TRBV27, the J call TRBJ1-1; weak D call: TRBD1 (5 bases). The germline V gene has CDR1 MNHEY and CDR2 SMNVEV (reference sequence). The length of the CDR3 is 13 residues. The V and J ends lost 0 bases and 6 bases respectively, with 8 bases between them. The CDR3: CASSLSRGSEAFF. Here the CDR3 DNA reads TGTGCCAGCAGTTTATCGAGGGGCTCTGAAGCTTTCTTT.

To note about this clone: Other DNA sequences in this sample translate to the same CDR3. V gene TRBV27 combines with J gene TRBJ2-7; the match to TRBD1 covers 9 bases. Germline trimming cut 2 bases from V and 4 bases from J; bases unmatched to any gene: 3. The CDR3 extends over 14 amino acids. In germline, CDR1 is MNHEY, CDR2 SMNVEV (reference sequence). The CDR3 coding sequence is TGTGCCAGCAGTTTACAGGGACAGGGATACGAGCAGTACTTC. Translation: CASSLQGQGYEQYF.

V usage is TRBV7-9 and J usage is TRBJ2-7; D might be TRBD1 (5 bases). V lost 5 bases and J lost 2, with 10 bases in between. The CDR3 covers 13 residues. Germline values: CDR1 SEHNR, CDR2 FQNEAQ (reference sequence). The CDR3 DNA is TGTGCCAGCAGCCCCGGACACCCCTACGAGCAGTACTTC. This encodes CASSPGHPYEQYF. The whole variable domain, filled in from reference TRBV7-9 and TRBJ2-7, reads DTGVSQNPRHKITKRGQNVTFRCDPISEHNRLYWYRQTLGQGPEFLTYFQNEAQLEKSRLLSDRFSAERPKGSFSTLEIQRTEQGDSAMYLCASSPGHPYEQYFGPGTRLTVT.

CDR3 in amino acids: CASSPSVGVGYEQYF. CDR3 in DNA: TGTGCCAGCAGCCCCTCAGTAGGGGTGGGGTACGAGCAGTACTTC. This rearrangement joins TRBV6-6 to TRBJ2-7; D is perhaps TRBD1 (5 bases). This CDR3 is built from 15 residues. V was cut by 6 bases and J by 4 bases, with 19 bases left in between. Germline CDR1 and CDR2: MNHNY and SVGAGI (reference sequence).

CDR3 region: CASSAGQGTQPQHF. The CDR3 nucleotides read TGCGCCAGCAGCGCAGGACAGGGAACTCAGCCCCAGCATTTT. V and J are TRBV4-1 and TRBJ1-5; 8 bases line up with TRBD1. This CDR3 has 14 amino acids. The germline V gene encodes CDR1 MGHRA and CDR2 YSYEKL. Trimming removed 5 bases from V and 6 bases from J; junction bases left unmatched: 6.

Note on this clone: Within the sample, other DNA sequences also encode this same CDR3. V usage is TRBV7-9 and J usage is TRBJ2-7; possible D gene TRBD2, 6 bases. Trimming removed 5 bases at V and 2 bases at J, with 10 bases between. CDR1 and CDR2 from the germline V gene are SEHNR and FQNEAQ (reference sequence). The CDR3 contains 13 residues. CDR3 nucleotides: TGTGCCAGCAGCCCCCCGGGGGCCTACGAGCAGTACTTC. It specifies CASSPPGAYEQYF.

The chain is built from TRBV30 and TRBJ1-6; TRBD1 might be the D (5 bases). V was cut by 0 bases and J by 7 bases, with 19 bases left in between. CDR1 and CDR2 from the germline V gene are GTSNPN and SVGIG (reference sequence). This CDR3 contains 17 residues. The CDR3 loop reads CAWSVHEGTVENSPLHF. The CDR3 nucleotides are TGTGCCTGGAGTGTACACGAAGGGACGGTCGAAAATTCACCCCTCCACTTT.

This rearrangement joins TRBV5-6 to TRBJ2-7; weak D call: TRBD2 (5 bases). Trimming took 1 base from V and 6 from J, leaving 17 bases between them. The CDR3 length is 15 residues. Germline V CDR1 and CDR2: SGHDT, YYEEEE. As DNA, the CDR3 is TGTGCCAGCAGCTTGACGAGGGTCATGGTTGGCGAGCAGTACTTC. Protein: CASSLTRVMVGEQYF.

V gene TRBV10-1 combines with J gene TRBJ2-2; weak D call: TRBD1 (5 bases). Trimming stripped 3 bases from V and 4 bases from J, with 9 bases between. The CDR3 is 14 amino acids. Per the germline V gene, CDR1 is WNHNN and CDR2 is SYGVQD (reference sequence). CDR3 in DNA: TGCGCCAGCAGTGAAGGGGTTACCACCGGGGAGCTGTTTTTT. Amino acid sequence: CASSEGVTTGELFF.

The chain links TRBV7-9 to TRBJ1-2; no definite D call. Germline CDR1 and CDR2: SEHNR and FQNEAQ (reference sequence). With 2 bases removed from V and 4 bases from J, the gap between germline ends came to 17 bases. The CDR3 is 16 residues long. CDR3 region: CASSLPVDPGGYGYTF. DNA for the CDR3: TGTGCCAGCAGCTTACCAGTAGACCCGGGAGGCTATGGCTACACCTTC.

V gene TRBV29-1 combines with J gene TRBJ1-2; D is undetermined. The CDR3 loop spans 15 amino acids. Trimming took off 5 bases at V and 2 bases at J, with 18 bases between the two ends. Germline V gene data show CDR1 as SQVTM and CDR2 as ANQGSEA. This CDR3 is CSVLAAAEGNYGYTF. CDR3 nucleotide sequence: TGCAGCGTTCTGGCCGCGGCCGAAGGAAACTATGGCTACACCTTC.

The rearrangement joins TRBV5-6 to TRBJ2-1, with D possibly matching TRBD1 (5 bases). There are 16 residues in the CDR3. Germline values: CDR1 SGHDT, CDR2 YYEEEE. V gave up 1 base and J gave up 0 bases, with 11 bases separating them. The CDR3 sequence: CASSLMLQGSYNEQFF. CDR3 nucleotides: TGTGCCAGCAGCTTGATGTTGCAGGGCTCCTACAATGAGCAGTTCTTC.

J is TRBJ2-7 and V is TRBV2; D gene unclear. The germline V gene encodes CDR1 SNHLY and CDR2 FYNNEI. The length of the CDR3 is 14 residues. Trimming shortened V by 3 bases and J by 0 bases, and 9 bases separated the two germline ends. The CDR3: CASSDPFTSYEQYF. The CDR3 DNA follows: TGTGCCAGCAGTGACCCCTTTACCTCCTACGAGCAGTACTTC.

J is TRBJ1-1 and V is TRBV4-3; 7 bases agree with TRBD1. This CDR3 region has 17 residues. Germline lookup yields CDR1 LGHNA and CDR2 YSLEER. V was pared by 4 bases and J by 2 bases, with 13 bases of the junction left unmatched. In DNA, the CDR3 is TGCGCCAGCAGCCGATTCGCACAGGGGATTGGAAACACTGAAGCTTTCTTT. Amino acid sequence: CASSRFAQGIGNTEAFF.

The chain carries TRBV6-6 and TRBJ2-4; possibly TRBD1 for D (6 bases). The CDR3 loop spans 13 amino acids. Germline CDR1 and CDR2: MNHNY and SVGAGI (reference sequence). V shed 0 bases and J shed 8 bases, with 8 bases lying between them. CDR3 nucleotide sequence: TGTGCCAGCAGTTACTCGGGGGCGGACATTCAGTACTTC. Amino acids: CASSYSGADIQYF.

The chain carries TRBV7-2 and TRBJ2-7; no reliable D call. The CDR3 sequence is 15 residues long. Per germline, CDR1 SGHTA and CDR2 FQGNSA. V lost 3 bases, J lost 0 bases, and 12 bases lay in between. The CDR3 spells CASSLTRQDSYEQYF. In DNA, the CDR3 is TGTGCCAGCAGCTTGACGCGGCAGGACTCCTACGAGCAGTACTTC. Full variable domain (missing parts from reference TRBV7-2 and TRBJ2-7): GAGVSQSPSNKVTEKGKDVELRCDPISGHTALYWYRQSLGQGLEFLIYFQGNSAPDKSGLPSDRFSAERTGGSVSTLTIQRTQQEDSAVYLCASSLTRQDSYEQYFGPGTRLTVT.

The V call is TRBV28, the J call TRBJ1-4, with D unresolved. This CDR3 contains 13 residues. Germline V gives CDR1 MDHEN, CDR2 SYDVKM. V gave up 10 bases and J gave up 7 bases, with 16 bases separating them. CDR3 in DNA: TGTGCCAACTCGCTGGGAGTTAGTGAAAAACTGTTTTTT. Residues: CANSLGVSEKLFF.

CDR3 DNA sequence: TGTGCCAGCAGTTTAGGGGGAACTCAGCCCCAGCATTTT. Translated: CASSLGGTQPQHF. The rearrangement links TRBV27 to TRBJ1-5, with TRBD1 as a possible D gene (5 bases). The V gene's germline CDR1 is MNHEY and CDR2 SMNVEV (reference sequence). The CDR3 is made up of 13 amino acids. V was cut by 2 bases and J by 6 bases, with 8 bases left in between.

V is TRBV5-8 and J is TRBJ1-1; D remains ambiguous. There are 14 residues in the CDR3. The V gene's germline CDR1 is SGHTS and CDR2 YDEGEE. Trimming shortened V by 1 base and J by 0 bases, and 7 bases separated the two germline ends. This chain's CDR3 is CASSLMPMNTEAFF. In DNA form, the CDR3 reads TGTGCCAGCAGCTTGATGCCTATGAACACTGAAGCTTTCTTT.

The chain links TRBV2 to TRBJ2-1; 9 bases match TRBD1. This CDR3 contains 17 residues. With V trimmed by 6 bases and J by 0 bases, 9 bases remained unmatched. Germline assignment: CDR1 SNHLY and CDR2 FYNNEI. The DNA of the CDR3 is TGTGCCAGCAGCGGGGACAGGGACGGGAGCTCCTACAATGAGCAGTTCTTC. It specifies CASSGDRDGSSYNEQFF.

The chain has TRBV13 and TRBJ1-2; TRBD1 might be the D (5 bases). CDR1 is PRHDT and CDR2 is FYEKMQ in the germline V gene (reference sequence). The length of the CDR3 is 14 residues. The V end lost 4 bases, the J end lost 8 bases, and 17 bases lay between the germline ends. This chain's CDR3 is CASSSSAGSGGYTF. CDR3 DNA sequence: TGTGCCAGCAGCTCCAGTGCAGGGTCGGGCGGCTACACCTTC.

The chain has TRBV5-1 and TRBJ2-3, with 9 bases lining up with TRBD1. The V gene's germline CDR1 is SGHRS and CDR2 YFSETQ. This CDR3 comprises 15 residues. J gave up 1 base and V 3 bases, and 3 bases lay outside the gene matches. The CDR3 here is CASSWWTGGTDTQYF. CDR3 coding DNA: TGCGCCAGCAGCTGGTGGACAGGGGGCACAGATACGCAGTATTTT.

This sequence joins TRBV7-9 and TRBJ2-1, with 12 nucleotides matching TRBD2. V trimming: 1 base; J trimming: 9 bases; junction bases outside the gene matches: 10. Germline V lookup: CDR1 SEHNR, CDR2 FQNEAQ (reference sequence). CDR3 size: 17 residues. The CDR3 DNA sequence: TGTGCCAGCAGCTTAGAGGCTAGCGGGAGGGGAGGCGGTGAGCAGTTCTTC. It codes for CASSLEASGRGGGEQFF.